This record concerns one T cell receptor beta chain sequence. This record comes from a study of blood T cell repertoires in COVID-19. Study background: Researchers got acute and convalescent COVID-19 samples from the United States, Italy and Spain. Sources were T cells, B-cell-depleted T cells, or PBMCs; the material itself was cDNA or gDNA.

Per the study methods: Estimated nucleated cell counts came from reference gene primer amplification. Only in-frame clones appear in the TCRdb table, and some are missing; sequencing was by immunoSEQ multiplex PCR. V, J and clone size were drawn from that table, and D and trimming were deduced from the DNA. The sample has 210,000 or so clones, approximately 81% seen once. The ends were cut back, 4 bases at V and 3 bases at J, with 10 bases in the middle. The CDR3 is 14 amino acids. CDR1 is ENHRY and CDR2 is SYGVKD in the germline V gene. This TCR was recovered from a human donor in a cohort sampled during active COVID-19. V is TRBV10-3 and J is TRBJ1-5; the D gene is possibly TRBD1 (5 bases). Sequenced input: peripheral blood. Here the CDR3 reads CAISAREANQPQHF. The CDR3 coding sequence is TGTGCCATCAGTGCCAGGGAAGCCAATCAGCCCCAGCATTTT.